These T cell receptor beta chains were read from a single sample in a study of OX40 agonist ivuxolimab in advanced cancers. This table comes from immunoSEQ multiplex PCR, and its TCRdb copy is limited to in-frame clones, with some not included. This repertoire shows roughly 35,000 clones, about four fifths found once; its top ten account for around 19%. The material sequenced was CD4+ or CD8+ T cells sorted from blood, taken in a trial of the OX40 agonist ivuxolimab. These receptors all stem from an adult with an advanced solid tumor such as melanoma, head and neck, liver or kidney cancer. The CDR3 runs from the conserved cysteine through the conserved F or W. The D gene is left open where the match is weak. The listing skips clone size in some rows; elsewhere it reads once, few, many or a size class.

TRBJ2-6,-,TRBV4-1,-,CASSQVVAGANVLTF,TGCGCCAGCAGCCAAGTGGTAGCTGGGGCCAACGTCCTGACTTTC
TRBJ1-4,-,TRBV9,TRBD1,CASSEGQGATNEKLFF,TGTGCCAGCAGCGAGGGACAGGGGGCAACTAATGAAAAACTGTTTTTT
TRBJ1-5,-,TRBV28,-,CASTTRGVQPQHF,TGTGCCAGCACGACCCGGGGTGTTCAGCCCCAGCATTTT
TRBJ2-7,-,TRBV11-2,-,CASSPVRGKDEQYF,TGTGCCAGCAGCCCCGTCCGGGGGAAAGACGAGCAGTACTTC
TRBJ1-4,-,TRBV11-2,-,CASSLSPGAEKLFF,TGTGCCAGCAGCTTAAGTCCGGGGGCGGAAAAACTGTTTTTT
TRBJ1-5,-,TRBV6-6,-,CASSPTGPGSNQPQHF,TGTGCCAGCAGTCCTACAGGGCCGGGGAGCAATCAGCCCCAGCATTTT
TRBJ2-1,-,TRBV7-3,TRBD1,CASSPRQGAPLGEQFF,TGTGCCAGCAGCCCCAGACAGGGGGCACCTTTAGGTGAGCAGTTCTTC
TRBJ2-3,-,TRBV15,-,CATSSSVRATDTQYF,TGTGCCACCAGCAGCTCCGTGAGGGCCACAGATACGCAGTATTTT
TRBJ1-5,-,TRBV6-5,-,CASSYSPWQPQHF,TGTGCCAGCAGTTACTCGCCATGGCAGCCCCAGCATTTT
TRBJ1-6,-,TRBV30,-,CAWAGTRGSPLHF,TGTGCCTGGGCCGGGACACGGGGTTCACCCCTCCACTTT
TRBJ2-7,-,TRBV19,-,CASSKSGIHEQYF,TGTGCCAGTAGTAAATCCGGGATCCACGAGCAGTACTTC
TRBJ2-3,-,TRBV29-1,-,CSVAVTGTDTQYF,TGCAGCGTTGCCGTGACGGGCACAGATACGCAGTATTTT
TRBJ2-3,-,TRBV4-1,TRBD1,CASSLNRGGSVTDTQYF,TGCGCCAGCAGCCTTAACAGGGGTGGGTCGGTGACAGATACGCAGTATTTT
TRBJ2-2,medium-sized,TRBV7-2,-,CASSLLSQGGELFF,TGTGCCAGCAGCTTACTCAGCCAGGGCGGGGAGCTGTTTTTT
TRBJ2-3,-,TRBV6-1,-,CASSEGGFNTDTQYF,TGTGCCAGCAGTGAAGGGGGTTTTAACACAGATACGCAGTATTTT
TRBJ2-1,-,TRBV11-3,TRBD2,CASSSGTSGNVNEQFF,TGTGCCAGCAGCTCAGGGACTAGCGGGAACGTCAATGAGCAGTTCTTC
TRBJ2-7,-,TRBV7-9,-,CASSTHGGGRGGEQYF,TGTGCCAGCAGCACACACGGTGGGGGGCGAGGTGGCGAGCAGTACTTC
TRBJ1-1,-,TRBV6-5,TRBD1,CASNPSPGQGTEAFF,TGTGCCAGCAACCCTTCACCGGGACAGGGCACTGAAGCTTTCTTT
TRBJ2-3,-,TRBV10-2,TRBD1,CATRQGRLREGDTDTQYF,TGCGCCACCAGACAGGGGAGGTTAAGAGAAGGAGACACAGATACGCAGTATTTT
TRBJ2-3,-,TRBV6-4,TRBD2,CASSDSRGGTDTQYF,TGTGCCAGCAGTGACTCGCGGGGGGGCACAGATACGCAGTATTTT
TRBJ1-1,-,TRBV10-3,-,CAISELGTEAFF,TGTGCCATCAGTGAGTTGGGGACTGAAGCTTTCTTT
TRBJ2-3,-,TRBV7-6,-,CASSQETGTDTQYF,TGTGCCAGCAGCCAGGAGACAGGCACAGATACGCAGTATTTT
TRBJ1-1,once,TRBV21-1,-,CASTLGEGPTEAFF,TGTGCCAGCACCTTGGGGGAGGGGCCCACTGAAGCTTTCTTT
TRBJ2-7,once,TRBV7-8,-,CASSFRFGRSEQYF,TGTGCCAGCAGCTTTAGGTTTGGCAGGAGTGAGCAGTACTTC
TRBJ2-3,-,TRBV10-2,-,CASSDSDSQNTQYF,TGCGCCAGCAGTGACTCAGACTCCCAAAATACGCAGTATTTT
TRBJ2-2,-,TRBV7-2,-,CASSPNTGELFF,TGTGCCAGCAGCCCCAACACCGGGGAGCTGTTTTTT
TRBJ2-7,-,TRBV28,-,CASSSGTSRLAQYF,TGTGCCAGCAGTTCCGGGACATCCCGTCTCGCGCAGTACTTC
TRBJ1-5,-,TRBV2,-,CASSEGGSQPQHF,TGTGCCAGCAGTGAAGGAGGTAGTCAGCCCCAGCATTTT
TRBJ2-7,few,TRBV7-9,TRBD2,CASSPATSGISYEQYF,TGTGCCAGCAGCCCGGCGACTAGCGGGATCTCCTACGAGCAGTACTTC
TRBJ2-7,-,TRBV6-5,-,CASSYSYHQEHEQYF,TGTGCCAGCAGTTACTCTTACCACCAGGAACACGAGCAGTACTTC
TRBJ1-4,-,TRBV19,-,CASSISGNYNEKLFF,TGTGCCAGTAGTATTAGTGGGAACTATAATGAAAAACTGTTTTTT
TRBJ2-2,once,TRBV27,TRBD2,CASHRLAGEVGAGELFF,TGTGCCAGCCACAGACTAGCGGGAGAGGTAGGGGCCGGGGAGCTGTTTTTT
TRBJ1-4,once,TRBV5-8,-,CASNQPVGPFGKLFF,TGTGCCAGCAACCAGCCAGTAGGGCCTTTCGGAAAACTGTTTTTT
TRBJ1-6,-,TRBV27,TRBD1,CASSRAAPMGQGARSPLHF,TGTGCCAGCAGTCGGGCGGCACCGATGGGACAGGGGGCTAGGTCACCCCTCCACTTT
TRBJ2-5,-,TRBV5-1,-,CASRQDQETQYF,TGCGCCAGTCGACAAGACCAAGAGACCCAGTACTTC
TRBJ2-7,-,TRBV7-9,TRBD2,CASSAILAVGTIEQYF,TGTGCCAGCAGCGCAATACTAGCGGTTGGTACGATAGAGCAGTACTTC
TRBJ2-6,-,TRBV28,-,CASSLDWSGANVLTF,TGTGCCAGCAGTTTAGACTGGTCTGGGGCCAACGTCCTGACTTTC
TRBJ2-7,medium-sized,TRBV4-1,TRBD1,CASSQTAGTVYEQYF,TGCGCCAGCAGCCAGACCGCCGGGACAGTCTACGAGCAGTACTTC
TRBJ1-2,-,TRBV2,-,CASSENRVGGYTF,TGTGCCAGCAGTGAAAATAGGGTAGGGGGCTACACCTTC
TRBJ2-5,-,TRBV5-4,TRBD1,CASSDDRTGGGETQYF,TGTGCCAGCAGCGATGATCGGACAGGGGGGGGAGAGACCCAGTACTTC
TRBJ1-2,-,TRBV5-6,-,CASSLDYGYTF,TGTGCCAGCAGCTTGGACTATGGCTACACCTTC
TRBJ1-5,-,TRBV10-2,-,CASSGRGWVQHF,TGCGCCAGCAGTGGCCGGGGTTGGGTCCAGCATTTT
TRBJ2-7,-,TRBV23-1,TRBD1,CASSQSGCGQGIIEQYF,TGCGCCAGCAGTCAATCAGGTTGTGGACAGGGTATTATCGAGCAGTACTTC
TRBJ2-2,-,TRBV4-1,TRBD1,CASSQDGTENTGELFF,TGCGCCAGCAGCCAAGACGGGACAGAGAACACCGGGGAGCTGTTTTTT
TRBJ2-5,few,TRBV2,TRBD2,CASSVLAGSQETQYF,TGTGCCAGCAGTGTACTAGCGGGGAGTCAAGAGACCCAGTACTTC
TRBJ2-5,-,TRBV6-6,TRBD2,CASSLGLPEETQYF,TGTGCCAGCAGTTTGGGACTACCCGAGGAGACCCAGTACTTC
TRBJ2-5,-,TRBV18,-,CASSPPGQGLYQETQYF,TGTGCCAGCTCACCGCCCGGGCAGGGTTTGTACCAAGAGACCCAGTACTTC
TRBJ1-2,-,TRBV6-5,-,CASSYGGGSYGYTF,TGTGCCAGCAGTTATGGGGGTGGCAGCTATGGCTACACCTTC